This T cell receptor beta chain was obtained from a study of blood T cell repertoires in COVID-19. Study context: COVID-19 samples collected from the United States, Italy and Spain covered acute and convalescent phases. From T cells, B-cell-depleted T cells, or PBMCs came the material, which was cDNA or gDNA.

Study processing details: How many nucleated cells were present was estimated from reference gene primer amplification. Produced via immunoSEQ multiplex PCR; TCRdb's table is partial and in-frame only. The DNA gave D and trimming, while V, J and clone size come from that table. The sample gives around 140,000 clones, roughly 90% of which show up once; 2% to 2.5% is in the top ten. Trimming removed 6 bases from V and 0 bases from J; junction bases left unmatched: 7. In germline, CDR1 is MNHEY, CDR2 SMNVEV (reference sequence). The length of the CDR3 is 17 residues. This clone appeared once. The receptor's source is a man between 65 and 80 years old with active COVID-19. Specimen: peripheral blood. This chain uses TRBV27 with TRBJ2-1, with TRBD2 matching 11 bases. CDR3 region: CASSRLAGGGSYNEQFF. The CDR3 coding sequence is TGTGCCAGCAGCCGGCTAGCGGGAGGTGGCTCCTACAATGAGCAGTTCTTC.